Listed below are T cell receptor beta chains from one sample, sequenced in a study of graft-versus-host responses after intestinal transplantation. Generated by immunoSEQ multiplex PCR, the TCRdb table keeps only in-frame clones and is missing some. The table lists 35,000 to 45,000 clones, 85% to 95% of them singletons, with approximately 4% in the top ten. This material consisted of PBMCs, taken around 720 days after intestinal transplantation. The receptors shown here come from a human patient who received an intestinal transplant, so some T cells may come from the graft donor. The CDR3 runs from the conserved cysteine through the conserved F or W. Each record gives: D gene, V gene, clone size, J gene, CDR3 protein, CDR3 DNA. A D gene is named only where the DNA matches it firmly. The size of a clone is reported for some rows only, either as once, few or many, or as a class for expanded clones.

d_call: -
v_call: TRBV28
clone_size: once
j_call: TRBJ2-5
cdr3_aa: CASSRLTQYF
cdr3_nt: TGTGCCAGCAGTCGGTTGACCCAGTACTTC

d_call: TRBD2
v_call: TRBV7-3
clone_size: -
j_call: TRBJ2-1
cdr3_aa: CASSLGTSGNFDEQFF
cdr3_nt: TGTGCCAGCAGCTTAGGGACTAGCGGGAATTTCGATGAGCAGTTCTTC

d_call: TRBD1
v_call: TRBV10-2
clone_size: -
j_call: TRBJ2-7
cdr3_aa: CASQGAYNEQYF
cdr3_nt: TGCGCCTCACAGGGGGCGTACAACGAGCAGTACTTC

d_call: -
v_call: TRBV30
clone_size: -
j_call: TRBJ2-4
cdr3_aa: CAWSVPLWDIQYF
cdr3_nt: TGTGCCTGGAGTGTACCCCTCTGGGACATTCAGTACTTC

d_call: -
v_call: TRBV28
clone_size: -
j_call: TRBJ2-7
cdr3_aa: CASSFSQGWNGYEQYF
cdr3_nt: TGTGCCAGCAGTTTCTCTCAGGGATGGAACGGCTACGAGCAGTACTTC

d_call: TRBD1
v_call: TRBV30
clone_size: -
j_call: TRBJ2-7
cdr3_aa: CAWSQQGADEQYF
cdr3_nt: TGTGCCTGGAGTCAGCAGGGGGCGGACGAGCAGTACTTC

d_call: TRBD2
v_call: TRBV6-5
clone_size: -
j_call: TRBJ2-7
cdr3_aa: CASSYGAGAVYEQYF
cdr3_nt: TGTGCCAGCAGTTACGGGGCGGGAGCGGTCTACGAGCAGTACTTC

d_call: -
v_call: TRBV4-1
clone_size: -
j_call: TRBJ1-1
cdr3_aa: CASSQDPELDTEAFF
cdr3_nt: TGCGCCAGCAGCCAAGACCCAGAGTTGGACACTGAAGCTTTCTTT

d_call: -
v_call: TRBV7-3
clone_size: -
j_call: TRBJ2-1
cdr3_aa: CASSLDTGEQFF
cdr3_nt: TGTGCCAGCAGCTTGGACACGGGTGAGCAGTTCTTC

d_call: -
v_call: TRBV2
clone_size: -
j_call: TRBJ1-5
cdr3_aa: CASSEATPWPQHF
cdr3_nt: TGTGCCAGCAGTGAAGCTACCCCTTGGCCCCAGCATTTT

d_call: TRBD1
v_call: TRBV29-1
clone_size: -
j_call: TRBJ2-7
cdr3_aa: CSARGDRVGPSYEQYF
cdr3_nt: TGCAGCGCCCGGGGGGACAGGGTCGGCCCTTCCTACGAGCAGTACTTC

d_call: TRBD1
v_call: TRBV7-9
clone_size: once
j_call: TRBJ1-6
cdr3_aa: CASSTPTGLDSPLHF
cdr3_nt: TGTGCCAGCAGCACTCCGACAGGGCTCGATTCACCCCTCCACTTT

d_call: -
v_call: TRBV5-1
clone_size: -
j_call: TRBJ2-7
cdr3_aa: CASSGGIQLHEQYF
cdr3_nt: TGCGCCAGCAGTGGGGGGATCCAGCTCCACGAGCAGTACTTC

d_call: -
v_call: TRBV4-1
clone_size: -
j_call: TRBJ2-4
cdr3_aa: CASSLNLWGKNIQYF
cdr3_nt: TGCGCCAGCAGCCTCAACCTATGGGGCAAAAACATTCAGTACTTC

d_call: -
v_call: TRBV7-6
clone_size: -
j_call: TRBJ1-4
cdr3_aa: CASSLSIGPGEKLFF
cdr3_nt: TGTGCCAGCAGCTTGTCTATAGGCCCGGGTGAAAAACTGTTTTTT